This TCR beta chain was recovered during a study of blood T cell repertoires in COVID-19. Study-wide context: Acute-phase and convalescent COVID-19 samples originated in the United States, Italy and Spain. PBMCs, B-cell-depleted T cells, or T cells provided the cDNA or gDNA that made up the material.

This CDR3 has 14 amino acids. The V gene's germline CDR1 is KGHSH and CDR2 LQKENI. The germline V and J ends were trimmed by 6 bases and 4 bases, with 12 bases remaining between them. In the authors' methods: Scientists estimated how many nucleated cells there were by amplifying reference gene primers. Sequenced by immunoSEQ multiplex PCR; TCRdb stores in-frame clones only, minus some. For V, J and clone size, that table is used; D and trimming come from the DNA. This table holds about 120,000 clones, about 80% found once. The chain recombines TRBV18 with TRBJ2-2; tentative D call: TRBD2 (5 bases). The sample comprised peripheral blood. The sequence was obtained from a woman in her fifties or sixties with acute or convalescent COVID-19. The CDR3 DNA follows: TGTGCCAGCTCGGTACGGGAATCCACCGGGGAGCTGTTTTTT. Its translation is CASSVRESTGELFF. The whole variable domain, filled in from reference TRBV18 and TRBJ2-2, reads NAGVMQNPRHLVRRRGQEARLRCSPMKGHSHVYWYRQLPEEGLKFMVYLQKENIIDESGMPKERFSAEFPKEGPSILRIQQVVRGDSAAYFCASSVRESTGELFFGEGSRLTVL.